These 25 T cell receptor beta chains originate from one sample sequenced in a study of blood T cell repertoires in COVID-19. Produced via immunoSEQ multiplex PCR; TCRdb's table is partial and in-frame only. Here the sample spans approximately 73,000 clones, 80% to 90% being singletons. The sequencing input was peripheral blood. These TCRs come from a man aged 80 or over with acute or convalescent COVID-19.

V is TRBV25-1 and J is TRBJ1-2, with D perhaps matching TRBD1 (5 bases). The CDR3 totals 12 residues. Trimming cost V 4 bases and J 7 bases, with 10 bases left between them. Germline V lookup: CDR1 MGHDK, CDR2 SYGVNS. In DNA, the CDR3 is TGTGCCAGCAGTGTCCCCGGGGGTGGCTACACCTTC. Translated, it gives CASSVPGGGYTF.

The V call is TRBV29-1, the J call TRBJ2-7; TRBD1 agrees at 9 bases. Germline V gene lookup returns CDR1 SQVTM and CDR2 ANQGSEA. Unmatched junction bases numbered 1, after V lost 4 bases and J lost 3 bases. This CDR3 has 12 residues. The CDR3 is CSVGQGGYEQYF. CDR3 DNA: TGCAGCGTTGGACAGGGGGGCTACGAGCAGTACTTC.

V is TRBV9 and J is TRBJ2-7; 9 nucleotides agree with TRBD1. The CDR3 runs 15 residues. J gave up 2 bases and V 0 bases, and 3 bases lay outside the gene matches. Germline CDR1 and CDR2: SGDLS and YYNGEE. The CDR3 nucleotides are TGTGCCAGCAGCGTAGCAACAGGGGGCACCTACGAGCAGTACTTC. Translation gives CASSVATGGTYEQYF. Looking up the rest from reference TRBV9 and TRBJ2-7 gives the full variable domain: DSGVTQTPKHLITATGQRVTLRCSPRSGDLSVYWYQQSLDQGLQFLIQYYNGEERAKGNILERFSAQQFPDLHSELNLSSLELGDSALYFCASSVATGGTYEQYFGPGTRLTVT.

V usage is TRBV18 and J usage is TRBJ2-1, with D perhaps TRBD2 (5 bases). Trimming shortened V by 3 bases and J by 9 bases, and 6 bases separated the two germline ends. From germline, CDR1 is KGHSH and CDR2 LQKENI. The CDR3 runs to 11 residues. The CDR3 loop is CASSPEAEQFF. CDR3 nucleotides: TGTGCCAGCTCACCGGAGGCTGAGCAGTTCTTC.

J is TRBJ1-1 and V is TRBV5-1; TRBD1 matches at 12 bases. Germline assignment: CDR1 SGHRS and CDR2 YFSETQ. This CDR3 has 14 amino acids. Germline trimming cut 4 bases from V and 10 bases from J; bases unmatched to any gene: 8. In nucleotides, the CDR3 is TGCGCCAGCAGCCTTGGGACAGGGGGCGGGTCAGCTTTCTTT. It translates to CASSLGTGGGSAFF.

The V call is TRBV9, the J call TRBJ1-2, with 7 bases lining up with TRBD1. CDR1 and CDR2 (germline): SGDLS, YYNGEE. CDR3 length: 12 amino acids. The ends lost 3 bases at V and 8 bases at J; junction bases unmatched: 4. CDR3 sequence reads: CASSADRVGYTF. CDR3 coding DNA: TGTGCCAGCAGCGCCGACAGGGTCGGCTACACCTTC.

The chain employs TRBV5-1 and TRBJ2-1; perhaps TRBD2 as D (7 bases). V lost 6 bases, J lost 8 bases, and 21 bases lay in between. The CDR3 is made up of 15 amino acids. CDR1 is SGHRS, CDR2 YFSETQ, per germline. The CDR3 spells CASKFGPGAGDEQFF. As DNA, the CDR3 is TGCGCCAGCAAATTTGGACCGGGGGCGGGGGATGAGCAGTTCTTC. The full variable domain, with the rest looked up from reference TRBV5-1 and TRBJ2-1, is KAGVTQTPRYLIKTRGQQVTLSCSPISGHRSVSWYQQTPGQGLQFLFEYFSETQRNKGNFPGRFSGRQFSNSRSEMNVSTLELGDSALYLCASKFGPGAGDEQFFGPGTRLTVL.

This chain uses TRBV18 with TRBJ2-1; D perhaps matches TRBD1 (6 bases). The germline gives CDR1 KGHSH, CDR2 LQKENI. V was shortened by 4 bases and J by 2 bases, with 12 bases between the two germline ends. The CDR3 totals 15 residues. This CDR3 is CASSQGSGAYNEQFF. DNA of the CDR3: TGTGCCAGCTCACAGGGGTCAGGGGCCTACAATGAGCAGTTCTTC.

This clone was seen only once. V usage is TRBV5-1 and J usage is TRBJ2-7, with D possibly TRBD2 on 6 matching bases. Germline assignment: CDR1 SGHRS and CDR2 YFSETQ. The CDR3 runs 14 residues. Trimming cost V 4 bases and J 2 bases, with 13 bases left between them. CDR3 amino acids: CASSLEGYPYEQYF. In DNA form, the CDR3 reads TGCGCCAGCAGCCTGGAGGGGTACCCCTACGAGCAGTACTTC.

The chain carries TRBV7-9 and TRBJ2-1, with TRBD1 matching 9 bases. J lost 7 bases, V lost 1 base, and 5 bases had no gene match. This CDR3 is built from 15 residues. The germline V gene has CDR1 SEHNR and CDR2 FQNEAQ (reference sequence). CDR3 sequence reads: CASSLVYRGRNEQFF. CDR3 bases: TGTGCCAGCAGCTTAGTATACAGGGGGCGAAATGAGCAGTTCTTC.

V gene TRBV7-9 combines with J gene TRBJ1-3; no firm D call. Per the germline V gene, CDR1 is SEHNR and CDR2 is FQNEAQ (reference sequence). The V and J ends lost 11 bases and 0 bases respectively, with 11 bases between them. The length of the CDR3 is 13 residues. The CDR3 DNA reads as TGTGCCCTTCCCGGAGTCTCTGGAAACACCATATATTTT. Encoded protein: CALPGVSGNTIYF.

This chain joins TRBV4-1 and TRBJ1-5, with 9 positions matching TRBD1. The CDR3 consists of 15 residues. The V gene's germline CDR1 is MGHRA and CDR2 YSYEKL. The J segment lost 6 bases and the V segment lost 0 bases, leaving 3 bases of the junction unmatched. The CDR3 loop is CASSQDRTGVQPQHF. The CDR3 DNA sequence: TGCGCCAGCAGCCAAGATAGGACAGGGGTTCAGCCCCAGCATTTT.

The rearrangement links TRBV5-1 to TRBJ2-3; D possibly corresponds to TRBD1 (5 bases). Germline CDR1 and CDR2: SGHRS and YFSETQ. CDR3 size: 13 residues. V lost 4 bases, J lost 5 bases, and 11 bases lay in between. In DNA, the CDR3 is TGCGCCAGCAGCCTCGGCAGGGAAGATACGCAGTATTTT. Protein: CASSLGREDTQYF.

The J gene is TRBJ1-1, the V gene TRBV2; D not certain. Trimming took 3 bases from V and 4 from J, leaving 15 bases between them. The length of the CDR3 is 15 residues. Germline V lookup: CDR1 SNHLY, CDR2 FYNNEI. The CDR3 nucleotides read TGTGCCAGCAGTGACGCTAACCATCGGAGCACTGAAGCTTTCTTT. Encoded protein: CASSDANHRSTEAFF. Variable domain in full (rest from reference TRBV2 and TRBJ1-1): EPEVTQTPSHQVTQMGQEVILRCVPISNHLYFYWYRQILGQKVEFLVSFYNNEISEKSEIFDDQFSVERPDGSNFTLKIRSTKLEDSAMYFCASSDANHRSTEAFFGQGTRLTVV.

The J gene is TRBJ1-5, the V gene TRBV5-1, with TRBD1 matching over 8 bases. CDR1 is SGHRS and CDR2 is YFSETQ in the germline V gene. The CDR3 has 14 amino acids. Trimming took 3 bases from V and 3 from J; bases not matched to a gene: 2. The CDR3 sequence: CASSSGQVNQPQHF. For the CDR3, the DNA is TGCGCCAGCAGCTCGGGACAGGTCAATCAGCCCCAGCATTTT. Looking up the rest from reference TRBV5-1 and TRBJ1-5 gives the full variable domain: KAGVTQTPRYLIKTRGQQVTLSCSPISGHRSVSWYQQTPGQGLQFLFEYFSETQRNKGNFPGRFSGRQFSNSRSEMNVSTLELGDSALYLCASSSGQVNQPQHFGDGTRLSIL.

The V call is TRBV7-9, the J call TRBJ1-1, with D tentatively TRBD1 (6 bases). Trimming removed 4 bases at V and 4 bases at J, with 13 bases between. The CDR3 covers 14 residues. The germline CDR1 and CDR2 sequences are SEHNR and FQNEAQ (reference sequence). CDR3 DNA sequence: TGTGCCAGCAGCTCCCACAGGGTTGGCACTGAAGCTTTCTTT. It codes for CASSSHRVGTEAFF.

This clone is a singleton in its sample. V usage is TRBV29-1 and J usage is TRBJ1-3, with D perhaps matching TRBD1 (5 bases). Per germline, CDR1 SQVTM and CDR2 ANQGSEA. The CDR3 has 11 amino acids. V was clipped by 6 bases and J by 9 bases, with 12 bases between them. The CDR3: CSVSHQGTIYF. CDR3 nucleotide sequence: TGCAGCGTGAGTCACCAGGGCACCATATATTTT.

This clone was counted between two and nine times. The chain is built from TRBV30 and TRBJ1-2; 9 nucleotides line up with TRBD1. This CDR3 region has 15 residues. CDR1 and CDR2 (germline): GTSNPN, SVGIG (reference sequence). V dropped 1 base and J dropped 8; count of bases not matched to a gene: 11. The CDR3 sequence: CAWSGYRDRVWGYTF. For the CDR3, the DNA is TGTGCCTGGAGTGGCTACCGGGACAGGGTCTGGGGCTACACCTTC. Drawing the rest from reference TRBV30 and TRBJ1-2, the complete variable domain is SQTIHQWPATLVQPVGSPLSLECTVEGTSNPNLYWYRQAAGRGLQLLFYSVGIGQISSEVPQNLSASRPQDRQFILSSKKLLLSDSGFYLCAWSGYRDRVWGYTFGSGTRLTVV.

In this sample, this clone turned up once. This chain links TRBV4-1 with TRBJ1-2, with 7 bases identical to TRBD1. CDR3 size: 15 residues. V gave up 5 bases and J gave up 5 bases; unmatched junction bases: 11. Germline assignment: CDR1 MGHRA and CDR2 YSYEKL. The CDR3 DNA follows: TGCGCCAGCAGCACACGGACAGGACCTACTTATGGCTACACCTTC. It is translated as CASSTRTGPTYGYTF.

The chain has TRBV6-1 and TRBJ1-6; D gene unclear. The CDR3 length is 16 residues. V shed 3 bases and J shed 0 bases, with 9 bases lying between them. Per germline, CDR1 MNHNS and CDR2 SASEGT. The CDR3 coding sequence is TGTGCCAGCAGTGACGACACCGTCTCCTATAATTCACCCCTCCACTTT. Its translation is CASSDDTVSYNSPLHF.

This clone showed up just a few times. This chain connects TRBV7-6 to TRBJ2-2; D ambiguous. Germline CDR1 and CDR2: SGHVS and FNYEAQ. Trimming pared 2 bases from V and 2 bases from J, leaving 9 bases between. The CDR3 is made up of 15 amino acids. CDR3 DNA sequence: TGTGCCAGCAGCTTATCCCCGACAAACACCGGGGAGCTGTTTTTT. Protein product: CASSLSPTNTGELFF.

The chain employs TRBV11-1 and TRBJ2-1; the match to TRBD1 covers 9 bases. This CDR3 has 14 amino acids. J lost 8 bases, V lost 5 bases, and 7 bases had no gene match. CDR1 and CDR2 from the germline V gene are SGHAT and FQDESV (reference sequence). CDR3 coding DNA: TGTGCCAGCAGCCCAATGGACAGGGGTTATGAGCAGTTCTTC. Encoded protein: CASSPMDRGYEQFF.

This rearrangement joins TRBV7-8 to TRBJ1-3, with 8 bases aligning to TRBD1. CDR1 is SGHVS and CDR2 is FQNEAQ in the germline V gene. With V trimmed by 5 bases and J by 4 bases, 7 bases remained unmatched. The CDR3 covers 15 residues. This CDR3 is CASSPYRQGGNTIYF. The CDR3 DNA reads TGTGCCAGCAGCCCCTACAGACAGGGGGGAAACACCATATATTTT. The variable domain in full, completed from reference TRBV7-8 and TRBJ1-3, reads GAGVSQSPRYKVAKRGQDVALRCDPISGHVSLFWYQQALGQGPEFLTYFQNEAQLDKSGLPSDRFFAERPEGSVSTLKIQRTQQEDSAVYLCASSPYRQGGNTIYFGEGSWLTVV.

The CDR3 sequence: CASSLTGYTDTQYF. The CDR3 nucleotides are TGTGCCAGCAGCTTAACGGGTTACACAGATACGCAGTATTTT. The rearrangement links TRBV11-2 to TRBJ2-3, with D unclear. Deletions cut 2 bases from V and 2 bases from J, with 8 bases between. Germline V gene sequence: CDR1 SGHAT, CDR2 FQNNGV. The length of the CDR3 is 14 residues. Full variable domain (missing parts from reference TRBV11-2 and TRBJ2-3): EAGVAQSPRYKIIEKRQSVAFWCNPISGHATLYWYQQILGQGPKLLIQFQNNGVVDDSQLPKDRFSAERLKGVDSTLKIQPAKLEDSAVYLCASSLTGYTDTQYFGPGTRLTVL.

This rearrangement joins TRBV24-1 to TRBJ1-6; TRBD1 matches at 9 bases. The CDR3 contains 16 residues. Germline assignment: CDR1 KGHDR and CDR2 SFDVKD. The junction had 5 bases not matched to a gene; V was cut back by 3 bases and J by 6 bases. This chain's CDR3 is CATSDGNRGRNSPLHF. The CDR3 DNA reads as TGTGCCACCAGTGATGGAAACAGGGGGCGTAATTCACCCCTCCACTTT.